A single sample is the source of the 5 T cell receptor beta chains below, sequenced in a study of T cell responses to AZD1222 COVID-19 vaccine. Clones were read by immunoSEQ multiplex PCR, and TCRdb kept only the in-frame ones, dropping some. Seen here are over 100,000 clones, roughly 90% observed once, and the top ten hold approximately 8.4%. Specimen: peripheral blood, collected on day 0 of AZD1222 vaccination. These receptors came from an adult in good health.

The V call is TRBV30, the J call TRBJ1-2; D remains ambiguous. V was shortened by 0 bases and J by 7 bases, with 12 bases between the two germline ends. Germline V CDR1 and CDR2: GTSNPN, SVGIG (reference sequence). The CDR3 runs 13 residues. The CDR3 loop reads CAWSVLGETGYTF. As DNA, the CDR3 is TGTGCCTGGAGTGTACTGGGAGAAACTGGCTACACCTTC.

CDR3 bases: TGCGCCAGCAGCCAATCTAGCGGGAGTGTAGCGGATACGCAGTATTTT. Protein product: CASSQSSGSVADTQYF. This chain uses TRBV4-1 with TRBJ2-3; 10 nucleotides line up with TRBD2. CDR1 and CDR2 from the germline V gene are MGHRA and YSYEKL. The CDR3 loop spans 16 amino acids. After removal of 2 bases from V and 6 bases from J, the junction contained 8 bases not matched to a gene.

The J gene is TRBJ1-5, the V gene TRBV15; no clear D gene. The CDR3 length is 14 residues. Looked up from germline, CDR1 is LNHNV and CDR2 is YYDKDF (reference sequence). The ends were cut back, 0 bases at V and 6 bases at J, with 9 bases in the middle. The CDR3 DNA is TGTGCCACCAGCAGAGAATTAGGAGGTCAGCCCCAGCATTTT. Its translation is CATSRELGGQPQHF.

The CDR3 reads CASSSSQEEKLFF. CDR3 coding DNA: TGTGCCAGCAGCAGTTCTCAAGAGGAAAAACTGTTTTTT. The chain joins TRBV2 to TRBJ1-4; D is unclear. The CDR3 length is 13 residues. V shed 6 bases and J shed 8 bases, with 13 bases lying between them. The germline gives CDR1 SNHLY, CDR2 FYNNEI.

This clone was observed once. The chain joins TRBV7-9 to TRBJ1-2; 7 nucleotides line up with TRBD1. The CDR3 totals 11 residues. The germline gives CDR1 SEHNR, CDR2 FQNEAQ (reference sequence). V lost 11 bases, J lost 3 bases, and 3 bases stayed unmatched. The CDR3 coding sequence is TGTGCCGTAGACAGGGACTATGGCTACACCTTC. Translation gives CAVDRDYGYTF.